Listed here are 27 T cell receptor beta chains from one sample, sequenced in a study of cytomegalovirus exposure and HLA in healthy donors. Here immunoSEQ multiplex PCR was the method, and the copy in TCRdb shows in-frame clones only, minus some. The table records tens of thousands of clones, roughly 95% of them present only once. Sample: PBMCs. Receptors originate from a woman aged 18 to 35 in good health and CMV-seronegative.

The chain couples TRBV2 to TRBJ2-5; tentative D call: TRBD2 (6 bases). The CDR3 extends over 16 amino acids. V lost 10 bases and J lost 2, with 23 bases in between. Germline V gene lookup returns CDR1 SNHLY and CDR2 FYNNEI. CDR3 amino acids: CATWLGGEAPQETQYF. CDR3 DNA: TGTGCCACCTGGCTGGGGGGAGAAGCACCTCAAGAGACCCAGTACTTC.

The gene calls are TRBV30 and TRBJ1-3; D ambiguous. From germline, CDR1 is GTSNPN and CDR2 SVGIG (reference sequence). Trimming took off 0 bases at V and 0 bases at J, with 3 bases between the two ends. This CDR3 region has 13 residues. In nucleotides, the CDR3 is TGTGCCTGGAGTGTCAACTCTGGAAACACCATATATTTT. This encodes CAWSVNSGNTIYF.

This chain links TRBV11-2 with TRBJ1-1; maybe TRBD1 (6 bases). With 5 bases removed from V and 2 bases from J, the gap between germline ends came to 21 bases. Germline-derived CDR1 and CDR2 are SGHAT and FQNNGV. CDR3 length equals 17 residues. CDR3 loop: CASSDRTDSTINTEAFF. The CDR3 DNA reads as TGTGCCAGCAGCGACAGGACGGACTCTACGATAAACACTGAAGCTTTCTTT.

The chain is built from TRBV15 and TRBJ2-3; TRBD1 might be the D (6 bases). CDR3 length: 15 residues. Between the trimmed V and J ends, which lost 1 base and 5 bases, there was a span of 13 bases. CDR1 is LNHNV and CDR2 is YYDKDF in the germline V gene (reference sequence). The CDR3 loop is CATSRAGQPLDTQYF. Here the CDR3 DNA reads TGTGCCACCAGCAGAGCCGGACAGCCCCTAGATACGCAGTATTTT.

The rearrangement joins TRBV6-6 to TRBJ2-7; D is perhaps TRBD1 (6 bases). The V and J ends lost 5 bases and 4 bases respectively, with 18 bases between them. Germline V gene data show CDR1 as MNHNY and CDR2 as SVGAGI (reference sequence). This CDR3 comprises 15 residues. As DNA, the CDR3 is TGTGCCAGCAGTGGCTCCGGGACGGACAGATACGAGCAGTACTTC. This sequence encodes CASSGSGTDRYEQYF.

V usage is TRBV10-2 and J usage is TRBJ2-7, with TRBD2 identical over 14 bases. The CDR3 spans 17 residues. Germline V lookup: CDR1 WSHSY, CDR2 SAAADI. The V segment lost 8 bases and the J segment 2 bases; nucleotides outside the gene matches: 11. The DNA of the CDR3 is TGCGCCAGCCTGGGACTAGCGGGAGCTAACTTGACCTACGAGCAGTACTTC. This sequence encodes CASLGLAGANLTYEQYF.

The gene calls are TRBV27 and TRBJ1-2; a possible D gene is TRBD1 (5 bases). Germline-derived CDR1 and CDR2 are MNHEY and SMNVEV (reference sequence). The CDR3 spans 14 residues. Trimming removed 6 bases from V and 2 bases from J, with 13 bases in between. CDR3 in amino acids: CASRGPVENYGYTF. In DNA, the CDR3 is TGTGCCAGCAGGGGGCCCGTTGAAAACTATGGCTACACCTTC.

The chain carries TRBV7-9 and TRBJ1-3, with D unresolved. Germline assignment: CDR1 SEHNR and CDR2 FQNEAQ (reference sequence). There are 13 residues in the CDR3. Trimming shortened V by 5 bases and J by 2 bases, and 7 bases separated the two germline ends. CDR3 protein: CASSGPAGNTIYF. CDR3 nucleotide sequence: TGTGCCAGCAGCGGGCCGGCTGGAAACACCATATATTTT.

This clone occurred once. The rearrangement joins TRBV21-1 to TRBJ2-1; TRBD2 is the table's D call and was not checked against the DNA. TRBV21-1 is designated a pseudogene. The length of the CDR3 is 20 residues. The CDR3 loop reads CASSKLTVDLGGSFYNEQFF. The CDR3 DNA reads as TGTGCCAGCAGCAAACTGACGGTGGACCTTGGCGGGAGCTTTTACAATGAGCAGTTCTTC.

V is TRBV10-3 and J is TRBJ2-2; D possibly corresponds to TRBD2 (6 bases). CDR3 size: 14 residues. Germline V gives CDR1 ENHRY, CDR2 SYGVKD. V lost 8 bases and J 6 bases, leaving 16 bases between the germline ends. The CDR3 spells CAILGGDPPGELFF. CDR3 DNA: TGTGCCATCCTGGGAGGTGACCCTCCCGGGGAGCTGTTTTTT.

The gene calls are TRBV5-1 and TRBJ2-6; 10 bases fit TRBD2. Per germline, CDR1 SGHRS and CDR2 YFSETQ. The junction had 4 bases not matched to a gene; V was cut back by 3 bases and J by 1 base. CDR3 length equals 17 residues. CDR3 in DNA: TGCGCCAGCAGCTACCTTAGCGGGAGGTCTGGGGCCAACGTCCTGACTTTC. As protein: CASSYLSGRSGANVLTF.

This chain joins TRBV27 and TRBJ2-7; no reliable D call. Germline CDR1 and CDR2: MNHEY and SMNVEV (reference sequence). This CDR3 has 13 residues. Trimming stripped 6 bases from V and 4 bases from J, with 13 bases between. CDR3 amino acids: CASSPYAVYEQYF. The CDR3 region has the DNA TGTGCCAGCAGCCCTTATGCGGTATACGAGCAGTACTTC.

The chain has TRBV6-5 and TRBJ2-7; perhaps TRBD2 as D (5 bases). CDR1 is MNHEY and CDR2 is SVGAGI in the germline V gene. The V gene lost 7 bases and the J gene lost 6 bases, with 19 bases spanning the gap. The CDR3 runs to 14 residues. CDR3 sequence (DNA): TGTGCCAGCAATCATGCTCGTCGGGATACCGAGCAGTACTTC. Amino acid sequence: CASNHARRDTEQYF.

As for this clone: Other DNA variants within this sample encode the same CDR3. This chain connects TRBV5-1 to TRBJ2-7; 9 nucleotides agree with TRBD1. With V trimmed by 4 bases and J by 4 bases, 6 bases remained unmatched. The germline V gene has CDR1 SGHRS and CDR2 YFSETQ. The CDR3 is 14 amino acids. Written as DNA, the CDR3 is TGCGCCAGCAGCCCGGGACAGGGAGGGTACGAGCAGTACTTC. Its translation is CASSPGQGGYEQYF.

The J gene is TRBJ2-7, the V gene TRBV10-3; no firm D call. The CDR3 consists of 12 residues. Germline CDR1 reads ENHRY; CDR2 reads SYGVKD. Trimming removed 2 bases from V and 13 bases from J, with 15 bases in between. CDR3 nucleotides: TGTGCCATCAGTGAGGCGGCCTTTGAGCTCTACTTC. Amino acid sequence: CAISEAAFELYF.

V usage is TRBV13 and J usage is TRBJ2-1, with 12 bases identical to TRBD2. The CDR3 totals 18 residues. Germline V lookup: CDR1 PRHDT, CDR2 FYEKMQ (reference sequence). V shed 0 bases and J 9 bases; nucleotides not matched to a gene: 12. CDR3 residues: CASSLGPRLAGEGCEQFF. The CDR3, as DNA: TGTGCCAGCAGCTTAGGCCCGAGACTAGCGGGAGAGGGTTGTGAGCAGTTCTTC.

The CDR3 DNA reads TGTGCCAGTAGTATAGAGGGCGTCTTTTCGGGACAGGACACCGGGGAGCTGTTTTTT. It encodes CASSIEGVFSGQDTGELFF. The chain has TRBV19 and TRBJ2-2, with 8 bases identical to TRBD1. This CDR3 has 19 amino acids. V dropped 0 bases and J dropped 3; count of bases not matched to a gene: 12. CDR1 LNHDA and CDR2 SQIVND come from the germline V gene (reference sequence).

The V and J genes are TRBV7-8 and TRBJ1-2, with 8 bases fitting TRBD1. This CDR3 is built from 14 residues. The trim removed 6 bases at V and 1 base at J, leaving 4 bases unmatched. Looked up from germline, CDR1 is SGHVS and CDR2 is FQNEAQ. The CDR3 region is CASSFGQGNYGYTF. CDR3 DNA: TGTGCCAGCAGTTTCGGACAGGGTAACTATGGCTACACCTTC.

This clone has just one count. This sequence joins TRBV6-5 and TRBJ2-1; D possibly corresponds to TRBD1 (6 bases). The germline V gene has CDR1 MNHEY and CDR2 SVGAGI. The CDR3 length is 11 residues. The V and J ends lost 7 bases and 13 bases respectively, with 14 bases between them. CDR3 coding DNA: TGTGCCAGCACGGGAACAGGGTTCCAGTTCTTC. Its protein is CASTGTGFQFF.

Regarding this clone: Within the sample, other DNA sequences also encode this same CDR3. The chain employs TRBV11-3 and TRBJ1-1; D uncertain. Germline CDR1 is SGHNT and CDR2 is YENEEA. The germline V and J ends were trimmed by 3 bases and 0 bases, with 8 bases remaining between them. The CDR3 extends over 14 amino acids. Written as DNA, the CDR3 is TGTGCCAGCAGCTTTGGTGGCCTGAACACTGAAGCTTTCTTT. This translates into CASSFGGLNTEAFF.

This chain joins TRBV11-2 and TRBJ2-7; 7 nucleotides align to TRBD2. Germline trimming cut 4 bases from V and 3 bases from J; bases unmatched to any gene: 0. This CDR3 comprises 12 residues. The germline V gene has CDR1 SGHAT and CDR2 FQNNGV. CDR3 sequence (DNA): TGTGCCAGCAGCTCTAGCGGCTACGAGCAGTACTTC. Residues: CASSSSGYEQYF.

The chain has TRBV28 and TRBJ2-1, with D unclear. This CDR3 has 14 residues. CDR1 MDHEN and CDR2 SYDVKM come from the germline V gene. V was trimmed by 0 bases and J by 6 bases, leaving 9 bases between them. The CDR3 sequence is CASSLWSRGNEQFF. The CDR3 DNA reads TGTGCCAGCAGTTTATGGTCCCGAGGCAATGAGCAGTTCTTC.

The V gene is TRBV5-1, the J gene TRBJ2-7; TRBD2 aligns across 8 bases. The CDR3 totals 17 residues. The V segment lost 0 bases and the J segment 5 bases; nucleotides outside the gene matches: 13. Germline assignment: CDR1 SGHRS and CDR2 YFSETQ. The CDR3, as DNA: TGCGCCAGCAGCTTGGGAGCGGGAGTCCTCGGGGGGAACGAGCAGTACTTC. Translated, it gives CASSLGAGVLGGNEQYF.

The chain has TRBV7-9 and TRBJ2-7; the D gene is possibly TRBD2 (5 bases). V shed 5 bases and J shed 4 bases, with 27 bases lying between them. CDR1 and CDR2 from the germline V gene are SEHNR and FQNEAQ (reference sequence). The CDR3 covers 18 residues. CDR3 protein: CASSPLPERATSAYEQYF. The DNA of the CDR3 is TGTGCCAGCAGCCCCCTACCCGAGAGGGCTACGTCGGCGTACGAGCAGTACTTC.

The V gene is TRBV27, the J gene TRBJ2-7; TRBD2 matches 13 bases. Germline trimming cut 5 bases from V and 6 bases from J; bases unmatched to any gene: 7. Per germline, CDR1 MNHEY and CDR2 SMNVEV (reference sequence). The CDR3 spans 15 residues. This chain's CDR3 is CASSLLGLAGVEQYF. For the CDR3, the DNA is TGTGCCAGCAGTCTCCTAGGACTAGCGGGAGTCGAGCAGTACTTC.

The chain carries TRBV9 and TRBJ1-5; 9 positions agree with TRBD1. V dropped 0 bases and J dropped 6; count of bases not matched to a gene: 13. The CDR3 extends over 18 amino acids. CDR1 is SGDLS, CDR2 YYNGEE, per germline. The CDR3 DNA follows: TGTGCCAGCAGCGTAGTAGGGGGACAGGGAGGAGAACGTCAGCCCCAGCATTTT. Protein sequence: CASSVVGGQGGERQPQHF.

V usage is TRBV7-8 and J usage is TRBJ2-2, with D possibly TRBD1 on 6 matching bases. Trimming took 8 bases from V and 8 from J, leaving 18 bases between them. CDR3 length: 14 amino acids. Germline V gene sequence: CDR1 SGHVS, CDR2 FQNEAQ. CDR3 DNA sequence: TGTGCCAGCCGACTGCAGGGGATCGTAGGGGAGCTGTTTTTT. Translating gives CASRLQGIVGELFF.